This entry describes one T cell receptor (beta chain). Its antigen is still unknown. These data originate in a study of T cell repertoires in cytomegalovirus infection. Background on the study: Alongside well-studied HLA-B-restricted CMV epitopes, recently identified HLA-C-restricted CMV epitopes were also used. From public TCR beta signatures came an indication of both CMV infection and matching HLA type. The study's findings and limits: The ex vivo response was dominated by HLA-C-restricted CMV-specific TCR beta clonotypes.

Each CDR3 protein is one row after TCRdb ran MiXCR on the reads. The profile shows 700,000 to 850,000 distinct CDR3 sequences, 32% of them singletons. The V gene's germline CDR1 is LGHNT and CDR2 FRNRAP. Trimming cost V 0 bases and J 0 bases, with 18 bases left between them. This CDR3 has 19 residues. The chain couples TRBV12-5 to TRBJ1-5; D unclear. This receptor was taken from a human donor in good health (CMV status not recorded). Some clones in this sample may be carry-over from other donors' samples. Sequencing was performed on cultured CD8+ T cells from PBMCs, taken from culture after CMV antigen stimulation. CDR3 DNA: TGTGCTAGTGGTTTGGTCAGGAGGAGGGCGGTTAATAGCAATCAGCCCCAGCATTTT. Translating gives CASGLVRRRAVNSNQPQHF.